Listed below are T cell receptor beta chains from one sample, sequenced in a study of blood T cell repertoires in COVID-19. The table came from immunoSEQ multiplex PCR; TCRdb's copy has only in-frame clones and leaves some out. The table has 120,000 or so clones, around 87% seen once. What was sequenced was peripheral blood. The receptors were gathered from a man between 65 and 79 years old with active or convalescent COVID-19. Both conserved end residues are part of each CDR3. The D gene is left open where the match is weak. Part of the rows lack a size; the others show once, few, many or a class for expanded clones.

size	V	J	D	DNA	CDR3
once	TRBV27	TRBJ2-1	.	TGTGCCAGCAGTTTCTCTACCGGCTCCTACAATGAGCAGTTCTTC	CASSFSTGSYNEQFF
.	TRBV10-3	TRBJ1-2	TRBD1	TGTGCCATCACCGAGGGACAGGGTGACGGCTACACCTTC	CAITEGQGDGYTF
few	TRBV11-2	TRBJ2-7	.	TGTGCCAGCAGTTTCTCTAGCGTCGAGCAGTACTTC	CASSFSSVEQYF
.	TRBV27	TRBJ2-7	.	TGTGCCAGCAGTTTTTCTAGCGCATACTACGAGCAGTACTTC	CASSFSSAYYEQYF
.	TRBV11-2	TRBJ2-2	.	TGTGCCAGCAGGATTCGGGGACAATCCGACGGGGAGCTGTTTTTT	CASRIRGQSDGELFF
.	TRBV28	TRBJ1-1	.	TGTGCCAGCAGTTTGCCTAGGTCGAACACTGAAGCTTTCTTT	CASSLPRSNTEAFF
.	TRBV12-1	TRBJ2-1	.	TGTGCCAGCAGCTATTTAACCTACGGGACTAGCGGTTACAATGAGCAGTTCTTC	CASSYLTYGTSGYNEQFF
.	TRBV6-1	TRBJ2-5	.	TGTGCCAGCAGTGAGCAAAGGACTCGTCAAGAGACCCAGTACTTC	CASSEQRTRQETQYF
.	TRBV30	TRBJ1-2	TRBD1	TGTGCCTGGGGGGACAGGGCAAACTATGGCTACACCTTC	CAWGDRANYGYTF
once	TRBV18	TRBJ1-1	.	TGTGCCAGCTCACCACGAAACCAGGGCGACACTGAAGCTTTCTTT	CASSPRNQGDTEAFF
once	TRBV27	TRBJ1-1	TRBD1	TGTGCCAGCAGCCAGGGGCTCAGGGGGACTGAAGCTTTCTTT	CASSQGLRGTEAFF
.	TRBV19	TRBJ1-5	TRBD1	TGTGCCAGTACGGACAGGGGGCTGAGTCAGCCCCAGCATTTT	CASTDRGLSQPQHF
few	TRBV4-2	TRBJ2-3	.	TGTGCCAGCAGCCAAGATTCGGCGGGTTTAGATACGCAGTATTTT	CASSQDSAGLDTQYF
.	TRBV18	TRBJ1-1	.	TGTGCCAGCTCACCCCCCGAGGGAGAAGGGAACACTGAAGCTTTCTTT	CASSPPEGEGNTEAFF
.	TRBV24-1	TRBJ2-1	TRBD2	TGTGCCACCAGTGGGGGACTTAGCGGGAGGTATGGTGAGCAGTTCTTC	CATSGGLSGRYGEQFF
few	TRBV6-4	TRBJ1-2	.	TGTGCCAGCAGTGACGGGCTTATCCCCGGCTATGGCTACACCTTC	CASSDGLIPGYGYTF
.	TRBV10-2	TRBJ2-1	TRBD2	TGCGCCAGCAGTGAATTAGCGGGGATTTCCTACAATGAGCAGTTCTTC	CASSELAGISYNEQFF
.	TRBV19	TRBJ2-4	.	TGTGCCAGTAGTCTCCCTGCCCCCGCAGGGCTTCTAGCCAAAAACATTCAGTACTTC	CASSLPAPAGLLAKNIQYF
.	TRBV5-4	TRBJ1-4	.	TGTGCCAGCAGCTTGGGAGGGACAACTAATGAAAAACTGTTTTTT	CASSLGGTTNEKLFF
.	TRBV7-3	TRBJ2-3	.	TGTGCCAGCAGCTTAAAGAGTAGCGGAGGACCAGATACGCAGTATTTT	CASSLKSSGGPDTQYF
once	TRBV7-2	TRBJ2-2	.	TGTGCCAGCAGCTTAGTACGGCAGGGCGGGGAGCTGTTTTTT	CASSLVRQGGELFF
.	TRBV11-2	TRBJ2-3	TRBD2	TGTGCCAGCAGCTTGGGTGGGGCTAGCGGGGCCCCAGATACGCAGTATTTT	CASSLGGASGAPDTQYF
.	TRBV6-5	TRBJ2-1	TRBD2	TGTGCCAGCAGTTACGGTGTGGCTAGCGGATACAATGAGCAGTTCTTC	CASSYGVASGYNEQFF
.	TRBV12-3/TRBV12-4	TRBJ1-4	.	TGTGCCAGCAGGGGCAGCAATAATGAAAAACTGTTTTTT	CASRGSNNEKLFF
.	TRBV27	TRBJ2-3	.	TGTGCCAGCGCAGCCGGGTTCGCAGATACGCAGTATTTT	CASAAGFADTQYF
.	TRBV18	TRBJ2-5	.	TGTGCCAGCTCACCCCAGCAAGAGACCCAGTACTTC	CASSPQQETQYF
.	TRBV7-9	TRBJ1-1	.	TGTGCCAGCAGCCCAGGGTGGGCCCAGGAAGCTTTCTTT	CASSPGWAQEAFF
.	TRBV29-1	TRBJ2-5	TRBD2	TGCAGCGTTGAAGAGGGGGCGGGAGGTTCGGGGTACCAAGAGACCCAGTACTTC	CSVEEGAGGSGYQETQYF
.	TRBV5-6	TRBJ2-5	.	TGTGCCAGCAGCCTCGACTGGCCACAAGAGACCCAGTACTTC	CASSLDWPQETQYF
.	TRBV5-8	TRBJ2-4	TRBD1	TGTGCCAGCAGTAGGACAACAGGGGCGGACATTCAGTACTTC	CASSRTTGADIQYF
.	TRBV10-3	TRBJ2-3	.	TGTGCCGCCACGGGTGTCTCGACAGATACGCAGTATTTT	CAATGVSTDTQYF
.	TRBV5-1	TRBJ2-2	.	TGCGCCAGCAGCCGACAGGTGAACACCGGGGAGCTGTTTTTT	CASSRQVNTGELFF
few	TRBV19	TRBJ1-2	.	TGTGCCAGTAGTACGGTGGGGAGTAACTATGGCTACACCTTC	CASSTVGSNYGYTF
.	TRBV2	TRBJ2-5	.	TGTGCCAGCAGTGAAGCGCAGGGGTTGGGGTCCGAGACCCAGTACTTC	CASSEAQGLGSETQYF
.	TRBV27	TRBJ1-2	.	TGTGCCACACTCACGGGGGTTGGCTACACCTTC	CATLTGVGYTF
.	TRBV28	TRBJ1-1	.	TGTGCCAGCAGTTTAGAGGATGTGAAAGAAGCTTTCTTT	CASSLEDVKEAFF
.	TRBV28	TRBJ1-2	TRBD1	TGTGCCAGCAGGTCTGGACAGGGCGGCTATGGCTACACCTTC	CASRSGQGGYGYTF
.	TRBV7-9	TRBJ2-7	.	TGTGCCAGCAGTTTAGGGGACTTCTACTCCTACGAGCAGTACTTC	CASSLGDFYSYEQYF
.	TRBV24-1	TRBJ2-1	.	TGTGCCACCAGTGGGAGCTCCTACAATGAGCAGTTCTTC	CATSGSSYNEQFF
.	TRBV19	TRBJ2-2	.	TGTGCCAGTAGTGAGGACAGCAACACCGGGGAGCTGTTTTTT	CASSEDSNTGELFF
.	TRBV7-2	TRBJ2-3	.	TGTGCCAGCAGCTTAGGGGGGCGGGATACGCAGTATTTT	CASSLGGRDTQYF